This T cell receptor (beta chain) was observed in a study of blood T cell repertoires in COVID-19. Whole-study context: The cDNA or gDNA used as material had been derived from T cells, B-cell-depleted T cells, or PBMCs.

Only in-frame clones appear in the TCRdb table, and some are missing; sequencing was by immunoSEQ multiplex PCR. The sample shows about 49,000 clones, about 88% of them seen only once. CDR1 is MDHEN, CDR2 SYDVKM, per germline. The V end lost 5 bases, the J end lost 4 bases, and 11 bases lay between the germline ends. The CDR3 loop spans 13 amino acids. The clonotype comes from a man aged 40-49 years with active COVID-19. The V gene is TRBV28, the J gene TRBJ2-5; possible D gene TRBD1, 5 bases. Sequencing was carried out using peripheral blood. This CDR3 is CASSRARGETQYF. The CDR3 DNA is TGTGCCAGCAGTCGAGCTAGGGGAGAGACCCAGTACTTC.